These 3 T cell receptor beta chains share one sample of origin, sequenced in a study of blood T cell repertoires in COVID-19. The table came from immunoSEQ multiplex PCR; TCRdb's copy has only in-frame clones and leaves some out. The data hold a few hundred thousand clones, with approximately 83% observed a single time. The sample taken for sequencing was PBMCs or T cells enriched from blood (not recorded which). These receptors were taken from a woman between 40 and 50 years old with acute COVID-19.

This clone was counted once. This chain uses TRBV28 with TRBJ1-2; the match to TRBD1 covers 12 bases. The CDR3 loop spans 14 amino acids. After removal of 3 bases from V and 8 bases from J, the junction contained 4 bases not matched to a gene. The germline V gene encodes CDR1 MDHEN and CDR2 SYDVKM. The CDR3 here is CASSLGQGAGGYTF. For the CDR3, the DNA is TGTGCCAGCAGTTTGGGACAGGGGGCGGGAGGCTACACCTTC.

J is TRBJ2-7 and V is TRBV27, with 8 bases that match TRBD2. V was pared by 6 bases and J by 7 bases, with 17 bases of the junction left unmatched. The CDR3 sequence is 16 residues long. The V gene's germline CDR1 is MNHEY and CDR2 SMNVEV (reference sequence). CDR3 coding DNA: TGTGCCAGCAGGCCGGGGGGGGTCGGGACTACGGGTGAGCAGTACTTC. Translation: CASRPGGVGTTGEQYF.

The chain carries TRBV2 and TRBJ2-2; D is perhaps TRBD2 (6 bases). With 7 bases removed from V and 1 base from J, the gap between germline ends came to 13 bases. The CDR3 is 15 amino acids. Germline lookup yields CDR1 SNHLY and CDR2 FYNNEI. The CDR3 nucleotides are TGTGCCAGCAAAGGGCAGGGAGGGAACACCGGGGAGCTGTTTTTT. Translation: CASKGQGGNTGELFF.